The following is a T cell receptor beta chain sequence with its context. The record originates from a study of T cell responses to AZD1222 COVID-19 vaccine. Repertoires were generated with immunoSEQ multiplex PCR, while TCRdb's copy carries only in-frame clones and drops some. The table records 35,000 to 45,000 clones, over 80% of them present only once. CDR3 length: 15 residues. CDR1 is KGHDR and CDR2 is SFDVKD in the germline V gene. Losses at the gene ends were 4 bases for V and 6 bases for J; bases not matched to a gene: 6. The origin of this receptor is an adult who received the AZD1222 COVID-19 vaccine. This rearrangement joins TRBV24-1 to TRBJ2-7; 12 bases match TRBD1. The source material was peripheral blood, sampled 28 days after the second AZD1222 dose. CDR3 DNA sequence: TGTGCCACCAGTGACCTGGGACAGGGGGCCGGCGAGCAGTACTTC. The encoded protein is CATSDLGQGAGEQYF.